This TCR beta chain was recovered during a study of cytomegalovirus exposure and HLA in healthy donors. Libraries were prepared by immunoSEQ multiplex PCR; TCRdb keeps only in-frame clonotypes and omits some of them. Here the sample spans approximately 88,000 clones, roughly 80% being singletons. V lost 5 bases and J lost 2; bases outside the gene matches: 8. Germline lookup yields CDR1 GTSNPN and CDR2 SVGIG (reference sequence). There are 14 residues in the CDR3. The chain has TRBV30 and TRBJ1-1, with 7 bases identical to TRBD1. Material: PBMCs. The source is a woman aged 18 to 35 in good health and CMV-seropositive. For the CDR3, the DNA is TGTGCCTGGGGGGCCTACAGGGGAAACACTGAAGCTTTCTTT. Residues: CAWGAYRGNTEAFF. Full variable domain (rest looked up from reference TRBV30 and TRBJ1-1): SQTIHQWPATLVQPVGSPLSLECTVEGTSNPNLYWYRQAAGRGLQLLFYSVGIGQISSEVPQNLSASRPQDRQFILSSKKLLLSDSGFYLCAWGAYRGNTEAFFGQGTRLTVV.